Presented here are 7 T cell receptor beta chains from one specimen sequenced in a study of CD8 T cells in ankylosing spondylitis. TCRdb reanalysed the 5' RACE reads using MiXCR and keeps one entry per CDR3 protein. The table shows roughly 250,000 distinct CDR3 sequences, with more than 9% occurring only once. Sequencing was performed on blood, either unsorted or a sorted T cell fraction (not recorded which). These receptors were taken from a male donor with ankylosing spondylitis or in good health (not recorded which).

The chain recombines TRBV20-1 with TRBJ2-7; tentatively, D is TRBD2 (5 bases). This CDR3 has 14 amino acids. With 3 bases removed from V and 4 bases from J, the gap between germline ends came to 16 bases. Germline V lookup: CDR1 DFQATT, CDR2 SNEGSKA (reference sequence). In DNA, the CDR3 is TGCAGTGCTAGCCACCAGACCCGAGGGTACGAGCAGTACTTC. Protein: CSASHQTRGYEQYF.

The sample holds many counts of this clonotype. This chain links TRBV7-9 with TRBJ1-1; possible D gene TRBD1, 5 bases. V was clipped by 3 bases and J by 0 bases, with 11 bases between them. The CDR3 runs 15 residues. Germline values: CDR1 SEHNR, CDR2 FQNEAQ (reference sequence). The CDR3 DNA sequence: TGTGCCAGCAGCTTGGGGTGGGGCATGAACACTGAAGCTTTCTTT. This gives the protein CASSLGWGMNTEAFF.

Of note for this clonotype: A much larger clonotype is one base distant, so this may be a read error. The rearrangement joins TRBV5-1 to TRBJ1-5; the match to TRBD1 covers 8 bases. This CDR3 region has 15 residues. Germline V gene lookup returns CDR1 SGHRS and CDR2 YFSETQ. This CDR3 reads CASSLAGQGGQRQHF. DNA of the CDR3: TGCGCCAGCAGCTTGGCCGGACAGGGCGGACAGCGCCAGCATTTT. Complete variable domain (other parts from reference TRBV5-1 and TRBJ1-5): KAGVTQTPRYLIKTRGQQVTLSCSPISGHRSVSWYQQTPGQGLQFLFEYFSETQRNKGNFPGRFSGRQFSNSRSEMNVSTLELGDSALYLCASSLAGQGGQRQHFGDGTRLSIL.

This clonotype came up a few times. The genes are TRBV3-1 and TRBJ1-6; D remains ambiguous. The CDR3 loop spans 12 amino acids. From germline, CDR1 is LGHDT and CDR2 YNNKEL (reference sequence). V dropped 4 bases and J dropped 10 bases, with 8 bases sitting between them. The CDR3 is CASSLHGSPLHF. CDR3 nucleotide sequence: TGTGCCAGCAGCCTCCACGGGTCACCCCTCCACTTT. Together with reference TRBV3-1 and TRBJ1-6, the CDR3 gives the full variable domain: DTAVSQTPKYLVTQMGNDKSIKCEQNLGHDTMYWYKQDSKKFLKIMFSYNNKELIINETVPNRFSPKSPDKAHLNLHINSLELGDSAVYFCASSLHGSPLHFGNGTRLTVT.

This clonotype was seen a handful of times. At one end the junction does not follow the germline gene, possibly because of a read error. V usage is TRBV6-5 and J usage is TRBJ2-3; TRBD1 matches at 8 bases. Germline CDR1 MNHEY, CDR2 SVGAGI. This CDR3 is built from 16 residues. CDR3 coding DNA: TGTGCCAGCAGTGACTCCCAGGGGGCAGGCACAGATACGCAGTATTTT. It codes for CASSDSQGAGTDTQYF.

On this clonotype itself: Mismatch with germline at one junction end may stem from a read error. This chain links TRBV20-1 with TRBJ2-7; no definite D call. Germline values: CDR1 DFQATT, CDR2 SNEGSKA (reference sequence). This CDR3 contains 11 residues. Here the CDR3 reads CSAREGYERYF. The CDR3 region has the DNA TGCAGTGCTAGAGAGGGGTACGAGCGGTACTTC.

This clonotype has ten or more counts. This chain uses TRBV5-1 with TRBJ2-7, with 8 bases aligning to TRBD2. The length of the CDR3 is 11 residues. Germline lookup yields CDR1 SGHRS and CDR2 YFSETQ. V lost 7 bases to trimming and J lost 6 bases; unmatched junction nucleotides: 3. DNA for the CDR3: TGCGCCAGCGGAACTAGCGGCGAGCAGTACTTC. The encoded protein is CASGTSGEQYF. Drawing the rest from reference TRBV5-1 and TRBJ2-7, the complete variable domain is KAGVTQTPRYLIKTRGQQVTLSCSPISGHRSVSWYQQTPGQGLQFLFEYFSETQRNKGNFPGRFSGRQFSNSRSEMNVSTLELGDSALYLCASGTSGEQYFGPGTRLTVT.